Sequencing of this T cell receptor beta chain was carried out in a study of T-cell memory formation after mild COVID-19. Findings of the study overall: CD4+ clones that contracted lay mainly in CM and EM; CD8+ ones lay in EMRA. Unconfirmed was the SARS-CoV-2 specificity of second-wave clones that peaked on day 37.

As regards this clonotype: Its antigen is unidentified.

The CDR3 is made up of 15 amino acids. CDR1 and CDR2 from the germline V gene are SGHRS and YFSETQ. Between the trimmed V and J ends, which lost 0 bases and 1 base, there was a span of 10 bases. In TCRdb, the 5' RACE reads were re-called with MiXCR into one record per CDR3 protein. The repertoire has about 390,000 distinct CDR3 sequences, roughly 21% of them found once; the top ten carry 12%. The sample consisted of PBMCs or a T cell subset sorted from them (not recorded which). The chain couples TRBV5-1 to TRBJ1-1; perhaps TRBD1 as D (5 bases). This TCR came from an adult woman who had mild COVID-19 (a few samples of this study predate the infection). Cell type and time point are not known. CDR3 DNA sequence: TGCGCCAGCAGCTTGGCCGGGGGTCCGAACACTGAAGCTTTCTTT. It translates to CASSLAGGPNTEAFF.